The following is a TCR beta chain sequence with its context. This specimen comes from a study of blood T cell repertoires in COVID-19. Study-wide context: Sample material is recorded as cDNA or gDNA derived from T cells, B-cell-depleted T cells, or PBMCs.

Original processing methods: Amplified reference gene primers provided the basis for estimating nucleated cell counts. Sequenced by immunoSEQ multiplex PCR; TCRdb stores in-frame clones only, minus some. V, J and clone size are taken as reported in that table, and D and trimming were inferred from the DNA itself. The data hold just under 350,000 clones, with around nine tenths observed a single time. Germline V gene data show CDR1 as MNHEY and CDR2 as SVGAGI. The ends lost 2 bases at V and 7 bases at J; junction bases unmatched: 5. The CDR3 has 15 amino acids. The TCR was taken from a woman aged 18-35 years who had recovered from COVID-19. The material sequenced was peripheral blood. The V call is TRBV6-5, the J call TRBJ1-6, with 7 bases matching TRBD1. The CDR3 coding sequence is TGTGCCAGCAGTTACGAGGGGGCGAGGAATTCACCCCTCCACTTT. It yields the protein CASSYEGARNSPLHF.